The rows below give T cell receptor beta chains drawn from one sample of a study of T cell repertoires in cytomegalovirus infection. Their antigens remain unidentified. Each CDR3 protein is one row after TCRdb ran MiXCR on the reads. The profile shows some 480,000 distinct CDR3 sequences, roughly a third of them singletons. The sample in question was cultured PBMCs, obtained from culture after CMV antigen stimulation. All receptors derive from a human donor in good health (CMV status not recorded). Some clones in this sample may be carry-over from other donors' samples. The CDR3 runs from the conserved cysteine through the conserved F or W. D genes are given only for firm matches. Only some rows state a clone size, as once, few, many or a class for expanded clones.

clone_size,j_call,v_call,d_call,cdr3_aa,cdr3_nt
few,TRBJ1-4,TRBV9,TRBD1,CASSGRKSDRDRGEKLFF,TGTGCCAGCAGCGGTCGAAAGTCAGACAGGGACCGGGGTGAAAAACTGTTTTTT
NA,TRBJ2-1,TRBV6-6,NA,CATSPVDNLYNEQFF,TGTGCCACCTCACCAGTCGACAACCTCTACAATGAGCAGTTCTTC
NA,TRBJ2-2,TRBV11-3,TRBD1,CASTRTGGNTGELFF,TGTGCCAGCACCAGGACAGGGGGCAACACCGGGGAGCTGTTTTTT
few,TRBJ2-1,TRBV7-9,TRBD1,CASSLGWDSDYNEQFF,TGTGCCAGCAGCTTAGGGTGGGACAGTGACTACAATGAGCAGTTCTTC
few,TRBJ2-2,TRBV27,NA,CASSSEPSGSGELFF,TGTGCCAGCAGTTCGGAACCCTCAGGGTCCGGGGAGCTGTTTTTT
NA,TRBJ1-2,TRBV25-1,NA,CASSEGTAYGYTF,TGTGCCAGCAGTGAGGGGACGGCCTATGGCTACACCTTC
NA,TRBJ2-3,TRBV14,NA,CASSQDLSGRNLF,TGTGCCAGCAGCCAAGATCTGAGCGGCAGGAACCTTTTT
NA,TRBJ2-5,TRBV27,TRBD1,CASRKTGDWEETQYF,TGTGCCAGCAGAAAGACAGGGGATTGGGAAGAGACCCAGTACTTC
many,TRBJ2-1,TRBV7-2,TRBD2,CASSLFIIGSSSGSYEQFF,TGTGCCAGCAGCTTATTTATTATTGGTAGTTCGAGCGGGAGTTATGAGCAGTTCTTC
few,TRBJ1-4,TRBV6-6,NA,CASSYSSVRMATNEKLFF,TGTGCCAGCAGTTACTCGAGTGTACGGATGGCAACTAATGAAAAACTGTTTTTT
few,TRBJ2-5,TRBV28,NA,CASRPTGRETQYF,TGTGCCAGCAGGCCAACAGGGAGAGAGACCCAGTACTTC
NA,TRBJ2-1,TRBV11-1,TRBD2,CASGGTSGRHRPGHNEQFF,TGTGCCAGCGGCGGGACTAGCGGGAGGCACCGACCGGGGCACAATGAGCAGTTCTTC
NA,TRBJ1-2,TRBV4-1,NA,CASSQAGAGLYGYTF,TGCGCCAGCAGCCAAGCAGGGGCAGGGCTTTATGGCTACACCTTC
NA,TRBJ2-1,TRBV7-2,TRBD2,CASSLVGTSGSTKNEQFF,TGTGCCAGCAGCTTAGTAGGGACTAGCGGGAGTACTAAGAATGAGCAGTTCTTC
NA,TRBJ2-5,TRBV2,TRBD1,CASHRDRQETQYF,TGTGCCAGCCACAGGGACAGACAAGAGACCCAGTACTTC
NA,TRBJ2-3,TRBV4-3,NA,CASSQLPRDTQYF,TGCGCCAGCAGCCAACTCCCGCGAGATACGCAGTATTTT
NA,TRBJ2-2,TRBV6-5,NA,CASSYIAGQGRTGELFF,TGTGCCAGCAGTTATATTGCGGGGCAGGGAAGAACCGGGGAGCTGTTTTTT
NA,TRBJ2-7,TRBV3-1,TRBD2,CASSQEKTSGYIGGEQYF,TGTGCCAGCAGCCAAGAGAAGACTAGCGGCTATATAGGGGGCGAGCAGTACTTC
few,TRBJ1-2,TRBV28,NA,CASSWESARGYTF,TGTGCCAGCAGTTGGGAGTCCGCTAGAGGCTACACCTTC
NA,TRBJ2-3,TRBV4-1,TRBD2,CASSQVSGRPSDTQYF,TGCGCCAGCAGCCAAGTTAGCGGGAGGCCTTCGGATACGCAGTATTTT
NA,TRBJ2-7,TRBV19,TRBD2,CASMVRASGTKSSSYEQYF,TGTGCCAGTATGGTGAGGGCTAGCGGGACCAAATCGAGCTCCTACGAGCAGTACTTC
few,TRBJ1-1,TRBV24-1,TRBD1,CATSDSRQGGTEAFF,TGTGCCACCAGCGACTCCCGACAGGGGGGAACTGAAGCTTTCTTT
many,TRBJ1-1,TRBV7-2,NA,CASSLGPGNTEAFF,TGTGCCAGCAGCTTAGGTCCCGGGAATACTGAAGCTTTCTTT
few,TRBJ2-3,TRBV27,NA,CASSSTKETSTDTQYF,TGTGCCAGCAGTTCCACCAAGGAGACAAGCACAGATACGCAGTATTTT
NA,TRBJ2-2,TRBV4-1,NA,CASSQDPHARTGELFF,TGCGCCAGCAGCCAAGATCCTCACGCTAGGACCGGGGAGCTGTTTTTT
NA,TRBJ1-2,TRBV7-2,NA,CASSSGQSYGCTF,TGTGCCAGCAGCTCCGGACAGTCCTATGGCTGCACCTTC
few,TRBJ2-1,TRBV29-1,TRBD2,CSVVGLADSYNEQFF,TGCAGCGTTGTTGGACTAGCGGATTCCTACAATGAGCAGTTCTTC
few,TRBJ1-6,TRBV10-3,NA,CAISGATRGSPLHF,TGTGCCATCAGTGGGGCTACCCGAGGTTCACCCCTCCACTTT
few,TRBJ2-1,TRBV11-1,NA,CASSLAMTQASYNEQFF,TGTGCCAGCAGCTTGGCAATGACGCAGGCGTCCTACAATGAGCAGTTCTTC
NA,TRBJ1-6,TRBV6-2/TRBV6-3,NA,CASIGQKSPLHF,TGTGCCAGCATAGGACAGAAGTCACCCCTCCACTTT
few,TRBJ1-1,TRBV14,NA,CASSGGLNTEAFF,TGTGCCAGCAGCGGGGGCCTGAACACTGAAGCTTTCTTT
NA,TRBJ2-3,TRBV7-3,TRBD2,CASSPGTSGSRADTQYF,TGTGCCAGCAGCCCAGGGACTAGCGGGAGCCGTGCAGATACGCAGTATTTT
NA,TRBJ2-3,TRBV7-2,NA,CASSPGGPSDTQYF,TGTGCCAGCAGCCCCGGCGGACCGAGCGATACGCAGTATTTT
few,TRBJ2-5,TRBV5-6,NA,CASSFYRGYNLAETQYF,TGTGCCAGCAGCTTTTATAGGGGCTACAATCTAGCAGAGACCCAGTACTTC
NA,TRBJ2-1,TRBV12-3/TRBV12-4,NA,CASSLPRSSYNEQFF,TGTGCCAGCAGTTTGCCACGGAGCTCCTACAATGAGCAGTTCTTC
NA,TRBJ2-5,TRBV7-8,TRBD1,CASSLEGGRAETQYF,TGTGCCAGCAGCTTAGAAGGGGGCCGGGCAGAGACCCAGTACTTC
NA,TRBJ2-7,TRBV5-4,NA,CASSPAESREQYF,TGTGCCAGCAGTCCCGCGGAATCTAGGGAGCAGTACTTC